This TCR beta chain was retrieved from a study of response to subunit inactivated influenza vaccine. Study results and limitations: T cells newly recruited by each seasonal influenza vaccination are few, the authors suggested.

TCRdb independently ran MiXCR on the RT-PCR reads; one entry per CDR3 protein. The sample lists a few hundred thousand distinct CDR3 sequences; 9% to 15% were seen once. This clonotype came up a few times. Its antigen remains unknown. The V end was cut by 6 bases, the J end by 5 bases, with 13 bases between. The CDR3 runs to 13 residues. CDR1 and CDR2 from the germline V gene are SEHNR and FQNEAQ (reference sequence). The TCR was taken from a man between 50 and 59 years old who received an inactivated influenza vaccine. Sequenced here: non-naive T cells sorted from PBMCs, sampled approximately 15 days before vaccination. The chain recombines TRBV7-9 with TRBJ2-5; D call uncertain. The CDR3 DNA reads TGTGCCAGCAGTCCCGTTTTTGGGGAGACCCAGTACTTC. This sequence encodes CASSPVFGETQYF.